This T cell receptor beta chain was obtained from a study of response to subunit inactivated influenza vaccine. General study findings and limits: Authors suggested each seasonal flu vaccination may recruit only limited numbers of new T cells.

Germline lookup yields CDR1 SGDLS and CDR2 YYNGEE. CDR3 size: 16 residues. Unmatched junction bases numbered 13, after V lost 7 bases and J lost 4 bases. This clonotype came up many times. Its antigen is not known. TCRdb recomputed calls from the RT-PCR reads with MiXCR, one row per CDR3 protein. This sample yields more than 400,000 distinct CDR3 sequences, of which 6% to 9% are seen a single time; around 14% belongs to the top ten. The sample here was PBMCs from blood, taken around 25 months after vaccination. The V call is TRBV9, the J call TRBJ2-1; 8 nucleotides align to TRBD2. The sequence was collected from a man in his fifties or sixties who received an inactivated influenza vaccine. Here the CDR3 reads CASGAGTRGGYNEQFF. DNA of the CDR3: TGTGCCAGCGGGGCCGGGACTAGGGGGGGTTACAATGAGCAGTTCTTC.